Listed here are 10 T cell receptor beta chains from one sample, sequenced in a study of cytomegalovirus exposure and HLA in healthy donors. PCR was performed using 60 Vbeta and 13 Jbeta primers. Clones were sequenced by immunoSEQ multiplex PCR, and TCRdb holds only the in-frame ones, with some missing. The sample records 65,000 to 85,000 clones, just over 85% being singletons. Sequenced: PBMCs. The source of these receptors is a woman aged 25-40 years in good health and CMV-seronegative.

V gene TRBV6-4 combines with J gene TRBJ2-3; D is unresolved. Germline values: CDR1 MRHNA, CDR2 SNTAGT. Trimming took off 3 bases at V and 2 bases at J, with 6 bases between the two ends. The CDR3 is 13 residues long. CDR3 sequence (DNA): TGTGCCAGCAGTGAGGCCTCCACAGATACGCAGTATTTT. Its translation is CASSEASTDTQYF.

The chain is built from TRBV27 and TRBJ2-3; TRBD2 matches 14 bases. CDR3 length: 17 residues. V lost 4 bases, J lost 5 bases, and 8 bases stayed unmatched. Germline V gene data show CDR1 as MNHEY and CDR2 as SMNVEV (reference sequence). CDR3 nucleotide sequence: TGTGCCAGCAGTTCTCCCCGACTAGCGGGAGGGGTAGATACGCAGTATTTT. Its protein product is CASSSPRLAGGVDTQYF.

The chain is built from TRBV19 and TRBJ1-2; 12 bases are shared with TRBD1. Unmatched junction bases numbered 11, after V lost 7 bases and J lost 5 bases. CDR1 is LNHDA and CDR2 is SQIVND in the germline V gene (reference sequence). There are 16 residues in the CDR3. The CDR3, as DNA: TGTGCCAGTACGTTAGCCTGGGACAGGGGGCAATATGGCTACACCTTC. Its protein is CASTLAWDRGQYGYTF.

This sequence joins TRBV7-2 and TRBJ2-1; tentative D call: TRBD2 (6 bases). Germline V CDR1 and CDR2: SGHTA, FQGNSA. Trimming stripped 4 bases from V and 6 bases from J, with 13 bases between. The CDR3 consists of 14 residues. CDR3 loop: CASSSSGGANEQFF. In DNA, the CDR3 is TGTGCCAGCAGCTCATCTGGCGGGGCCAATGAGCAGTTCTTC.

The DNA of the CDR3 is TGTGCCAGCAGCGTCGGACTAGCGGGAGTAGGAGAGACCCAGTACTTC. This translates into CASSVGLAGVGETQYF. This chain links TRBV9 with TRBJ2-5, with 13 nucleotides matching TRBD2. Germline CDR1 and CDR2: SGDLS and YYNGEE. This CDR3 spans 16 amino acids. V trimming: 2 bases; J trimming: 4 bases; junction bases outside the gene matches: 5.

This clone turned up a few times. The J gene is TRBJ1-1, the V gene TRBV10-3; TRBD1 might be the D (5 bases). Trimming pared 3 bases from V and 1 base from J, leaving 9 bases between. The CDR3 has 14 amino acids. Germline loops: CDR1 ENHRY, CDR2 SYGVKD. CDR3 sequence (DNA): TGTGCCATCAGTGACGGGGGAAAGAACACTGAAGCTTTCTTT. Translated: CAISDGGKNTEAFF.

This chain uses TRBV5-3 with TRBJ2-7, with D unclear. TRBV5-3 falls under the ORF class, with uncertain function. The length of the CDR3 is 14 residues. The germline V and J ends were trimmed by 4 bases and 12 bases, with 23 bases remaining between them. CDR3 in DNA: TGTGCCAGAAGCCCTCGCCCTCCGGCTGTGACGGGGTACTTC. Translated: CARSPRPPAVTGYF.

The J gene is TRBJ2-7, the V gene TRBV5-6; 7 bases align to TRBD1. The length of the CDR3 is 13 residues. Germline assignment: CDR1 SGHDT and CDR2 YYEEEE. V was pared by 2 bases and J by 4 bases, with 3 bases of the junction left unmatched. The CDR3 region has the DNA TGTGCCAGCAGCTTAGGACAGGTATACGAGCAGTACTTC. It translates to CASSLGQVYEQYF.

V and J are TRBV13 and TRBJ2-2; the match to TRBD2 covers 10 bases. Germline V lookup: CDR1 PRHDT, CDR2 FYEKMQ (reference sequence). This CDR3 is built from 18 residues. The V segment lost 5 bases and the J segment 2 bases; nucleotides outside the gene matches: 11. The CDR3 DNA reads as TGTGCCAGCAGCCCCCGAGGGGGACTAGCGTTAAACACCGGGGAGCTGTTTTTT. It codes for CASSPRGGLALNTGELFF.

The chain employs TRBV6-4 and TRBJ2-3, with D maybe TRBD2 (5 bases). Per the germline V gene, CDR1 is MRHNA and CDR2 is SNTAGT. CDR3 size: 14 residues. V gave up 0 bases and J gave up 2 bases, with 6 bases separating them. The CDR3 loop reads CASSDSADTDTQYF. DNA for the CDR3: TGTGCCAGCAGTGACTCAGCGGACACAGATACGCAGTATTTT.